This TCR beta chain is drawn from a study of shared clonotypes between healthy human individuals. Original data processing: There were no quality scores in the junction-only immunoSEQ sequences, so filtering differed. Clones were read by immunoSEQ multiplex PCR, and TCRdb kept only the in-frame ones, dropping some. That table supplies the V and J calls and clone size; D and trimming were determined from the DNA. This table holds over a million clones, 70% to 80% found once. General study findings and limits: Across subsets, estimated richness was generally greater for naive than for memory populations.

Into CD45RA+ naive and CD45RA-negative memory subsets, the CD4+ cells were split. A remark on this clone: Its antigen is undetermined.

CDR3 size: 16 residues. Germline V gene data show CDR1 as SGHVS and CDR2 as FNYEAQ. Trimming at V came to 5 bases and at J to 2 bases, leaving 8 bases not matched to a gene. The source of this sequence is a man between 18 and 35 years old in good health. V and J are TRBV7-6 and TRBJ2-3; 9 bases align to TRBD1. Sequencing input: memory CD4+ T cells sorted from blood. Subset noted: CD45RA-negative fraction. CDR3 protein: CASSPVGTGTTDTQYF. CDR3 sequence (DNA): TGTGCCAGCAGCCCAGTAGGGACAGGGACCACAGATACGCAGTATTTT. The variable domain in full, with the rest retrieved from reference TRBV7-6 and TRBJ2-3, is GAGVSQSPRYKVTKRGQDVALRCDPISGHVSLYWYRQALGQGPEFLTYFNYEAQQDKSGLPNDRFSAERPEGSISTLTIQRTEQRDSAMYRCASSPVGTGTTDTQYFGPGTRLTVL.